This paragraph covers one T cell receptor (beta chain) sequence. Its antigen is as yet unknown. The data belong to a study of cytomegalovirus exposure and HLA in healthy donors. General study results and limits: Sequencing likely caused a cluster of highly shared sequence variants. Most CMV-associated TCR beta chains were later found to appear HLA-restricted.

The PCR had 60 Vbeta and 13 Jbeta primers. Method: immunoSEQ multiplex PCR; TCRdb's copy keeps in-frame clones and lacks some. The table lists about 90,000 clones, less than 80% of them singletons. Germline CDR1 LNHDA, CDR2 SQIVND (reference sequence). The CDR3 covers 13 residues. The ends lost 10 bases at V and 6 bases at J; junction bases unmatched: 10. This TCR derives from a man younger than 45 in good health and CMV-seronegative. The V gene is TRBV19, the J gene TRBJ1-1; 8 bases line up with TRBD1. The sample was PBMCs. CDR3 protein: CATLGQGDAEAFF. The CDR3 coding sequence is TGTGCCACCCTTGGACAGGGCGACGCTGAAGCTTTCTTT.